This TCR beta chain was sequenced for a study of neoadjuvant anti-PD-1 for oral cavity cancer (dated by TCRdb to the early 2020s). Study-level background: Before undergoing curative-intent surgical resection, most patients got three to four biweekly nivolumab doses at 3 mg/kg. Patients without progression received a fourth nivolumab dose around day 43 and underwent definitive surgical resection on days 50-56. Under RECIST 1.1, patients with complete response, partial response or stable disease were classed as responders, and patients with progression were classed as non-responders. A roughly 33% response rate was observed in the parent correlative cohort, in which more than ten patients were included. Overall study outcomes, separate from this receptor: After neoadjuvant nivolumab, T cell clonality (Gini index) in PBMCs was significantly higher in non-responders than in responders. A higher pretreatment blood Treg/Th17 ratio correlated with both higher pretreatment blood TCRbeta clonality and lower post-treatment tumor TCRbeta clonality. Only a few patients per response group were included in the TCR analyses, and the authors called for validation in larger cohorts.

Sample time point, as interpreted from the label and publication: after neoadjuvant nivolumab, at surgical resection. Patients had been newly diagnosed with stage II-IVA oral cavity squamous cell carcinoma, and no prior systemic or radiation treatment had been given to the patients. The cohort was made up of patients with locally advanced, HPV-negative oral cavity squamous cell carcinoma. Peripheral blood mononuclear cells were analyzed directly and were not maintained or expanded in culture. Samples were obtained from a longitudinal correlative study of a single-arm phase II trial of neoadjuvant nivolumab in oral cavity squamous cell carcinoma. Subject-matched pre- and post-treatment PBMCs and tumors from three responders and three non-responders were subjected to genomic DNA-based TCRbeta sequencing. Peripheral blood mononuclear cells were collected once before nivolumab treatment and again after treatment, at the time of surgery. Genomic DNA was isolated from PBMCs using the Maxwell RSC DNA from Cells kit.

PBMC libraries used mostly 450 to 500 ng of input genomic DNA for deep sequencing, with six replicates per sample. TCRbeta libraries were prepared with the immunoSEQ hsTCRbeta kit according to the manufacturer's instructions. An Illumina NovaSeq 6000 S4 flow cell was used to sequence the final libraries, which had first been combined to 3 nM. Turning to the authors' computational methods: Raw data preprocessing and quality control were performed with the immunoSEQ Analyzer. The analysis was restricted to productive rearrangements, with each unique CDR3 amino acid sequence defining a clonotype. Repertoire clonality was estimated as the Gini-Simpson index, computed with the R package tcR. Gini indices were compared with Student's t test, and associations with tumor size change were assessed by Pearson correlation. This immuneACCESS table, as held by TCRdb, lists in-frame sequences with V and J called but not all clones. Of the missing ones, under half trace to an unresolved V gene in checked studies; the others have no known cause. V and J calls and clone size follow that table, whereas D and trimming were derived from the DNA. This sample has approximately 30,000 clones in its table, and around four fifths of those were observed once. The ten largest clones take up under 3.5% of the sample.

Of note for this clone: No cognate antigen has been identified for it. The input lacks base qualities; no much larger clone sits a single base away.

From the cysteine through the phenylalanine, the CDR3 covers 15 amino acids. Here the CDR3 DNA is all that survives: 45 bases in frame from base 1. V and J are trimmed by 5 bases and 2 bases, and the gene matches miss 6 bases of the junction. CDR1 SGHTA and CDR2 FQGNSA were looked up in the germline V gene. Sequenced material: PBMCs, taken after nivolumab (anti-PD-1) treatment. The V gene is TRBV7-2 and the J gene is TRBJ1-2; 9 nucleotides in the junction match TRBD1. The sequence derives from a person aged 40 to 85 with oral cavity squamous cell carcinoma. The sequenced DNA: TGTGCCAGCAGCGCGGGGACAGGGAGGAACTATGGCTACACCTTC. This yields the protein CASSAGTGRNYGYTF. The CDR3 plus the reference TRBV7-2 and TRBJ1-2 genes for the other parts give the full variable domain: GAGVSQSPSNKVTEKGKDVELRCDPISGHTALYWYRQSLGQGLEFLIYFQGNSAPDKSGLPSDRFSAERTGGSVSTLTIQRTQQEDSAVYLCASSAGTGRNYGYTFGSGTRLTVV.